This T cell receptor (beta chain) was captured in a study of post-analysis software for immune sequencing data. The V gene lost 8 bases and the J gene lost 3 bases, with 14 bases spanning the gap. This CDR3 has 13 residues. Looked up from germline, CDR1 is MNHEY and CDR2 is SMNVEV (reference sequence). Study conclusions and caveats: Controls showed lower frequencies than patients for roughly five TRBV segments, and TRBV5-6, TRBV5-1 and TRBV20-1 were among these.

Note on this clonotype: What it binds is not known.

Unique molecular identifiers were built into the TCR beta cDNA libraries. TCRdb recomputed calls from the PCR reads with MiXCR, one row per CDR3 protein. Seen here are about 770,000 distinct CDR3 sequences, more than 45% observed once, and the top ten hold roughly 4.4%. Sequenced input: blood. The chain recombines TRBV27 with TRBJ2-7; D gene unclear. The receptor's source is a girl under 18 with multiple sclerosis. CDR3 bases: TGTGCCAGCGCCGGCGTGGACCACTACGAGCAGTACTTC. Its protein product is CASAGVDHYEQYF.